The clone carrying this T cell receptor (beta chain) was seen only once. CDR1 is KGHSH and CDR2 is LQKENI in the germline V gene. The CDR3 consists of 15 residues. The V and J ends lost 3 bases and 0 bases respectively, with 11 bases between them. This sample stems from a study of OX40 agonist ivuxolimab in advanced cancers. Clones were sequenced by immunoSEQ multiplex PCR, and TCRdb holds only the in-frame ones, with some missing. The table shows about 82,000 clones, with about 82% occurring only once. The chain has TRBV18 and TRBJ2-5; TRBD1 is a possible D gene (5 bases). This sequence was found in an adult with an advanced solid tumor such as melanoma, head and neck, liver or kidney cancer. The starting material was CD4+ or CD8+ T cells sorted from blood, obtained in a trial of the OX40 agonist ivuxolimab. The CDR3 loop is CASSPHWGYQETQYF. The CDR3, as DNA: TGTGCCAGCTCACCCCACTGGGGCTACCAAGAGACCCAGTACTTC.